This passage covers 26 T cell receptor beta chains from one sample sequenced in a study of PD-1 blockade in classical Hodgkin lymphoma. After autologous stem cell transplantation all patients relapsed, and prior brentuximab vedotin exposure differed between cohorts. This table comes from immunoSEQ multiplex PCR, and its TCRdb copy is limited to in-frame clones, with some not included. The sample yields 40,000 to 45,000 clones, 76% seen once. Sequenced material: peripheral blood mononuclear cells (PBMCs), taken at baseline. All receptors derive from a human donor with classical Hodgkin lymphoma.

The chain combines TRBV30 with TRBJ2-5; possibly TRBD2 for D (5 bases). Germline assignment: CDR1 GTSNPN and CDR2 SVGIG (reference sequence). V was pared by 3 bases and J by 5 bases, with 16 bases between. CDR3 length equals 14 residues. The CDR3 spells CAWSHGLPWETQYF. The CDR3 nucleotides are TGTGCCTGGAGCCACGGACTTCCTTGGGAGACCCAGTACTTC.

This clone was recorded once. This chain connects TRBV5-1 to TRBJ2-1; D unresolved. The CDR3 covers 13 residues. V lost 0 bases to trimming and J lost 7 bases, with 8 bases between them. Germline CDR1 SGHRS, CDR2 YFSETQ. CDR3 sequence (DNA): TGCGCCAGCAGCTTGGCCTCGTGGAATGAGCAGTTCTTC. It is translated as CASSLASWNEQFF.

Details on this clone: Sequence at one end of the junction differs from germline and may be a read error. The chain joins TRBV5-1 to TRBJ2-3; D may be TRBD2 (5 bases). Germline CDR1 and CDR2: SGHRS and YFSETQ. The CDR3 is 13 amino acids. The CDR3 DNA reads TGCGCCATCAGCTTCCGGGAACAAGATACGCAGTATTTT. It codes for CAISFREQDTQYF.

This sequence joins TRBV5-8 and TRBJ1-1, with D maybe TRBD1 (5 bases). The length of the CDR3 is 13 residues. V was pared by 7 bases and J by 0 bases, with 10 bases between. Germline lookup yields CDR1 SGHTS and CDR2 YDEGEE. Written as DNA, the CDR3 is TGTGCCAGCTTCCAGGACATGAACACTGAAGCTTTCTTT. Residues: CASFQDMNTEAFF.

In nucleotides, the CDR3 is TGTGCCAGCTCACCGCTGGGACGGCCCAACCTGAACTATGGCTACACCTTC. Protein product: CASSPLGRPNLNYGYTF. The rearrangement links TRBV18 to TRBJ1-2, with a weak D call TRBD1 (5 bases). The CDR3 consists of 17 residues. From germline, CDR1 is KGHSH and CDR2 LQKENI. Trimming removed 3 bases at V and 2 bases at J, with 19 bases between.

V and J are TRBV6-1 and TRBJ2-3; D uncertain. V was trimmed by 2 bases and J by 2 bases, leaving 8 bases between them. Germline values: CDR1 MNHNS, CDR2 SASEGT. This CDR3 is built from 14 residues. CDR3: CASSERQVTDTQYF. CDR3 in DNA: TGTGCCAGCAGTGAAAGACAAGTCACAGATACGCAGTATTTT.

V gene TRBV27 combines with J gene TRBJ1-1; possible D gene TRBD1, 5 bases. This CDR3 is built from 14 residues. Trimming took off 4 bases at V and 4 bases at J, with 13 bases between the two ends. CDR1 and CDR2 (germline): MNHEY, SMNVEV (reference sequence). CDR3 loop: CASSSSLGVTEAFF. CDR3 bases: TGTGCCAGCAGTTCGTCGCTAGGGGTCACTGAAGCTTTCTTT.

Comments on this clone: Germline is not matched at one junction end, which may reflect a read error. V gene TRBV5-3 combines with J gene TRBJ2-7; D unresolved. TRBV5-3 is noted as an ORF with a role that remains uncertain. The CDR3 sequence is 13 residues long. Written as DNA, the CDR3 is TGTGCCAGCAGCTATGTCAGCTCCTACGAGCAGTACTTC. It specifies CASSYVSSYEQYF.

The sample holds one count of this clone. CDR3 DNA: TGCGCCAGCGCTGACAGGACTAGCACAGATACGCAGTATTTT. This sequence encodes CASADRTSTDTQYF. The rearrangement links TRBV5-1 to TRBJ2-3; D possibly corresponds to TRBD1 (6 bases). The V gene lost 7 bases and the J gene lost 0 bases, with 12 bases spanning the gap. Per the germline V gene, CDR1 is SGHRS and CDR2 is YFSETQ. The CDR3 totals 14 residues. The variable domain in full, completed from reference TRBV5-1 and TRBJ2-3, reads KAGVTQTPRYLIKTRGQQVTLSCSPISGHRSVSWYQQTPGQGLQFLFEYFSETQRNKGNFPGRFSGRQFSNSRSEMNVSTLELGDSALYLCASADRTSTDTQYFGPGTRLTVL.

The genes are TRBV6-1 and TRBJ1-2; D gene unclear. V was clipped by 3 bases and J by 5 bases, with 19 bases between them. CDR1 MNHNS and CDR2 SASEGT come from the germline V gene. The CDR3 is 16 residues long. The CDR3 nucleotides read TGTGCCAGCAGTGAGGATTTAGGCAGGTCGGAGTATGGCTACACCTTC. It is translated as CASSEDLGRSEYGYTF.

V and J are TRBV7-8 and TRBJ2-7; 7 positions match TRBD2. The CDR3 is made up of 16 amino acids. Per germline, CDR1 SGHVS and CDR2 FQNEAQ. Trimming cost V 2 bases and J 2 bases; bases outside gene matches: 9. As DNA, the CDR3 is TGTGCCAGCAGCTTACACGTTGGACTAGAAGCCTACGAGCAGTACTTC. Translated: CASSLHVGLEAYEQYF.

This clone came up once. The rearrangement uses TRBV7-9 and TRBJ1-4; D is perhaps TRBD1 (5 bases). Germline-derived CDR1 and CDR2 are SEHNR and FQNEAQ (reference sequence). Trimming removed 5 bases at V and 8 bases at J, with 15 bases between. The CDR3 consists of 14 residues. CDR3 amino acids: CASSPGATGEKLFF. The CDR3 nucleotides are TGTGCCAGCAGCCCCGGGGCTACCGGCGAAAAACTGTTTTTT.

This rearrangement joins TRBV28 to TRBJ1-1; TRBD1 matches at 8 bases. Unmatched junction bases numbered 5, after V lost 4 bases and J lost 1 base. CDR1 and CDR2 from the germline V gene are MDHEN and SYDVKM. The CDR3 covers 15 residues. The CDR3, as DNA: TGTGCCAGCAGTTATTTACAGGGGGGGAACACTGAAGCTTTCTTT. It yields the protein CASSYLQGGNTEAFF.

V and J are TRBV11-2 and TRBJ2-1; either TRBD1 or TRBD2 may supply D (6 bases each). Germline loops: CDR1 SGHAT, CDR2 FQNNGV. The CDR3 extends over 17 amino acids. V dropped 5 bases and J dropped 9 bases, with 26 bases sitting between them. CDR3 DNA: TGTGCCAGCAGCCCCCCCGAATACGGGGGCAAAGGTGGTGAGCAGTTCTTC. This gives the protein CASSPPEYGGKGGEQFF.

This clone was observed once. This chain connects TRBV6-1 to TRBJ2-7; a weak D match, TRBD1 (5 bases). Trimming shortened V by 1 base and J by 1 base, and 8 bases separated the two germline ends. Per the germline V gene, CDR1 is MNHNS and CDR2 is SASEGT. The CDR3 spans 14 residues. In nucleotides, the CDR3 is TGTGCCAGCAGTGAAGTAGCAGGGTCCTACGAGCAGTACTTC. Translation: CASSEVAGSYEQYF.

The chain has TRBV7-2 and TRBJ1-4; D gene ambiguous. CDR3 size: 16 residues. V lost 2 bases to trimming and J lost 8 bases, with 18 bases between them. Germline V lookup: CDR1 SGHTA, CDR2 FQGNSA. CDR3 bases: TGTGCCAGCAGCTTAAGGAGCGGAAACCTTGCAGAAAAACTGTTTTTT. It specifies CASSLRSGNLAEKLFF.

The V call is TRBV4-1, the J call TRBJ2-7; D may be TRBD1 (6 bases). CDR3 length: 16 residues. Germline V lookup: CDR1 MGHRA, CDR2 YSYEKL. The V and J ends lost 4 bases and 4 bases respectively, with 20 bases between them. DNA for the CDR3: TGCGCCAGCAGCCCCCACGGACAGCCAGAAGGGTACGAGCAGTACTTC. Residues: CASSPHGQPEGYEQYF.

V gene TRBV27 combines with J gene TRBJ1-2; 9 nucleotides match TRBD1. This CDR3 has 12 residues. J lost 4 bases, V lost 8 bases, and 2 bases had no gene match. Germline V gives CDR1 MNHEY, CDR2 SMNVEV (reference sequence). The CDR3 nucleotides are TGTGCCAGCTGGGACAGGGCCTATGGCTACACCTTC. Encoded protein: CASWDRAYGYTF.

The chain employs TRBV5-1 and TRBJ2-5; D perhaps matches TRBD2 (6 bases). CDR1 and CDR2 from the germline V gene are SGHRS and YFSETQ. V shed 3 bases and J shed 5 bases, with 14 bases lying between them. This CDR3 region has 14 residues. The CDR3 nucleotides are TGCGCCAGCAGCTCCACGGAGGGTGGGGAGACCCAGTACTTC. Protein product: CASSSTEGGETQYF. The complete variable domain, with remaining parts taken from reference TRBV5-1 and TRBJ2-5, reads KAGVTQTPRYLIKTRGQQVTLSCSPISGHRSVSWYQQTPGQGLQFLFEYFSETQRNKGNFPGRFSGRQFSNSRSEMNVSTLELGDSALYLCASSSTEGGETQYFGPGTRLLVL.

The chain links TRBV28 to TRBJ1-2; D gene ambiguous. V was clipped by 6 bases and J by 7 bases, with 12 bases between them. The V gene's germline CDR1 is MDHEN and CDR2 SYDVKM. The CDR3 sequence is 12 residues long. CDR3 region: CASSNPGRGYTF. CDR3 nucleotides: TGTGCCAGCAGCAACCCCGGGCGTGGCTACACCTTC.

This clone is classed as medium-sized. Other DNA sequences in this specimen translate into the identical CDR3. V and J are TRBV6-1 and TRBJ2-7; D could derive from TRBD1 or TRBD2 (5 bases each). This CDR3 region has 12 residues. The V end lost 6 bases, the J end lost 6 bases, and 12 bases lay between the germline ends. Germline loops: CDR1 MNHNS, CDR2 SASEGT. Written as DNA, the CDR3 is TGTGCCAGCAGGGACGGGGCGGGCGAGCAGTACTTC. It specifies CASRDGAGEQYF.

The chain employs TRBV5-1 and TRBJ2-7; the D is unclear. The V end lost 1 base, the J end lost 7 bases, and 12 bases lay between the germline ends. This CDR3 comprises 13 residues. Germline V gene data show CDR1 as SGHRS and CDR2 as YFSETQ. CDR3 bases: TGCGCCAGCAGCTTGTTGGGTAGGGATGAGCAGTACTTC. This gives the protein CASSLLGRDEQYF.

This clone was seen more than once but under ten times. The V call is TRBV2, the J call TRBJ1-5; weak D call: TRBD1 (6 bases). The germline CDR1 and CDR2 sequences are SNHLY and FYNNEI. The V end was cut by 1 base, the J end by 7 bases, with 11 bases between. CDR3 size: 14 residues. CDR3 protein: CASSEGLGAQPQHF. The CDR3, as DNA: TGTGCCAGCAGTGAAGGGCTGGGGGCCCAGCCCCAGCATTTT.

This clone showed up just a few times. The V gene is TRBV5-8, the J gene TRBJ2-3; D may be TRBD2 (6 bases). Germline assignment: CDR1 SGHTS and CDR2 YDEGEE. This CDR3 spans 14 amino acids. V lost 0 bases and J lost 2, with 7 bases in between. This CDR3 is CASSLAGATDTQYF. DNA of the CDR3: TGTGCCAGCAGCTTGGCGGGAGCCACAGATACGCAGTATTTT.

The chain employs TRBV6-6 and TRBJ2-7; possibly TRBD2 for D (5 bases). Trimming took off 0 bases at V and 3 bases at J, with 12 bases between the two ends. Germline CDR1 and CDR2: MNHNY and SVGAGI (reference sequence). CDR3 length equals 15 residues. The CDR3 coding sequence is TGTGCCAGCAGTTACTCGACGCGCGGACTCTACGAGCAGTACTTC. It is translated as CASSYSTRGLYEQYF.

The V call is TRBV19, the J call TRBJ2-3; D gene ambiguous. V lost 5 bases and J 0 bases, leaving 12 bases between the germline ends. The V gene's germline CDR1 is LNHDA and CDR2 SQIVND (reference sequence). This CDR3 comprises 15 residues. CDR3 nucleotide sequence: TGTGCCAGTAGTGAGCGACCTTCTAGCACAGATACGCAGTATTTT. Amino acids: CASSERPSSTDTQYF.